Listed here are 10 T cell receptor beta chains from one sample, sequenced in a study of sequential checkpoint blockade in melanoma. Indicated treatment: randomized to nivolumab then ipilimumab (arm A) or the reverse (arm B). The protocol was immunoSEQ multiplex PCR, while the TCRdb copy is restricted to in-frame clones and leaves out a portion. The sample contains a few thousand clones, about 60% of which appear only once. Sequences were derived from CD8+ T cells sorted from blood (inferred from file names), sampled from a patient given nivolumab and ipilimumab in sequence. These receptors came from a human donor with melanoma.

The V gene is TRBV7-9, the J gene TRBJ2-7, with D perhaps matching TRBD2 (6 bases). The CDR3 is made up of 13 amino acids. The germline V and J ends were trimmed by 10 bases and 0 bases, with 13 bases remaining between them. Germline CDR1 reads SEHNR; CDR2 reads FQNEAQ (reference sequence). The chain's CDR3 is CAKEEGNSYEQYF. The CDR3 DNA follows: TGTGCCAAAGAGGAGGGGAACTCCTACGAGCAGTACTTC.

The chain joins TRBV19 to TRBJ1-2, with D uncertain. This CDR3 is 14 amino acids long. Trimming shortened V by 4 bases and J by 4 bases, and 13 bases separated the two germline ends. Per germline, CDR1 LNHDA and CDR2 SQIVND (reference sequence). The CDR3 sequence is CASSTREVGYGYTF. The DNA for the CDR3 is TGTGCCAGTAGTACCCGGGAGGTGGGCTATGGCTACACCTTC.

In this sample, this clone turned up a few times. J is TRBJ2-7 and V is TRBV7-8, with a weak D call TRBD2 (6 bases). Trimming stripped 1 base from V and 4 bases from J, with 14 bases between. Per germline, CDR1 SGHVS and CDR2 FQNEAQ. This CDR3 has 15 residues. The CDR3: CASSLETVGGYEQYF. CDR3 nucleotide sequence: TGTGCCAGCAGCTTAGAGACAGTGGGGGGTTACGAGCAGTACTTC.

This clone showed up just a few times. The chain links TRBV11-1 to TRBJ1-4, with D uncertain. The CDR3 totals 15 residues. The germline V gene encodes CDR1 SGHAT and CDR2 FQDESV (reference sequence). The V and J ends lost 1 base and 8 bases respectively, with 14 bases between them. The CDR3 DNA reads TGTGCCAGCAGCTTAGTTGCCGGGTCTAGGGAAAAACTGTTTTTT. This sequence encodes CASSLVAGSREKLFF.

CDR3 sequence: CATSSSIAGTLTDTQYF. CDR3 DNA: TGTGCCACCAGCAGTAGCATAGCGGGAACATTAACAGATACGCAGTATTTT. The V and J genes are TRBV15 and TRBJ2-3; 8 bases agree with TRBD2. The CDR3 is 17 amino acids. Losses at the gene ends were 3 bases for V and 3 bases for J; bases not matched to a gene: 11. The germline gives CDR1 LNHNV, CDR2 YYDKDF (reference sequence).

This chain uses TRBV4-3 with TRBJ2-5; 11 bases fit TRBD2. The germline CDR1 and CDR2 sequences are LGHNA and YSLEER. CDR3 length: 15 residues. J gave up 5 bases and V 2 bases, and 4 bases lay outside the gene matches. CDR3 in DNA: TGCGCCAGCAGCCAATTAGCGGGGGGGCCGGAGACCCAGTACTTC. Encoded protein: CASSQLAGGPETQYF.

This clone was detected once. The CDR3 DNA reads TGCAGCGTTGTGACAGGGGCCTACGAGCAGTACTTC. It translates to CSVVTGAYEQYF. V usage is TRBV29-1 and J usage is TRBJ2-7; 8 bases are shared with TRBD1. The CDR3 extends over 12 amino acids. J lost 2 bases, V lost 4 bases, and 1 base had no gene match. CDR1 is SQVTM and CDR2 is ANQGSEA in the germline V gene.

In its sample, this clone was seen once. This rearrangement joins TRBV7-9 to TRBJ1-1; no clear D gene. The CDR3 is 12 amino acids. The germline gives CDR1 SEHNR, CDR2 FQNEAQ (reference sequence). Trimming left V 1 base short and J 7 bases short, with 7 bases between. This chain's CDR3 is CASSLGSGEAFF. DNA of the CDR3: TGTGCCAGCAGCTTAGGGTCAGGTGAAGCTTTCTTT.

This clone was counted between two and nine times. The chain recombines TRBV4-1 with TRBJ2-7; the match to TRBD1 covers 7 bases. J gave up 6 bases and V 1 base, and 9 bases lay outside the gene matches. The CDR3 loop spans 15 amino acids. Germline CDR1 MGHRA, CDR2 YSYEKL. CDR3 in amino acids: CASSQAVTGLPEQYF. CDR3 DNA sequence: TGCGCCAGCAGCCAAGCGGTGACAGGGCTTCCCGAGCAGTACTTC.

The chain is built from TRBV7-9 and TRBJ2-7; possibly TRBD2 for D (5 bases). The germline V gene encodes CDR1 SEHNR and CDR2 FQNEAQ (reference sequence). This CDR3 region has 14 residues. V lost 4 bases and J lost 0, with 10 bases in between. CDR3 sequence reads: CASSSREGSYEQYF. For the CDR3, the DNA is TGTGCCAGCAGCTCCCGTGAGGGCTCCTACGAGCAGTACTTC.